A single sample is the source of the 27 T cell receptor beta chains below, sequenced in a study of blood T cell repertoires in COVID-19. Sequenced by immunoSEQ multiplex PCR; TCRdb stores in-frame clones only, minus some. The sample records 150,000 to 200,000 clones, approximately 90% being singletons. Sequenced sample: peripheral blood. The receptors shown here come from a young man who had recovered from COVID-19.

V gene TRBV5-6 combines with J gene TRBJ2-2; possible D gene TRBD2, 7 bases. The length of the CDR3 is 13 residues. Germline values: CDR1 SGHDT, CDR2 YYEEEE. Deletions cut 9 bases from V and 6 bases from J, with 15 bases between. Here the CDR3 DNA reads TGTGCCACGGGGGGCAGGGTGGCCGGGGAGCTGTTTTTT. The encoded protein is CATGGRVAGELFF.

CDR3 nucleotide sequence: TGTGCCAGCAGGTCTAGCCGTCACACAGATACGCAGTATTTT. This gives the protein CASRSSRHTDTQYF. This chain joins TRBV2 and TRBJ2-3; TRBD2 is a possible D gene (5 bases). Germline V CDR1 and CDR2: SNHLY, FYNNEI. The CDR3 is 14 residues long. V lost 6 bases, J lost 2 bases, and 12 bases lay in between.

The J gene is TRBJ1-1, the V gene TRBV6-5, with 8 nucleotides matching TRBD1. The CDR3 runs to 14 residues. V lost 2 bases to trimming and J lost 6 bases; unmatched junction nucleotides: 5. Per germline, CDR1 MNHEY and CDR2 SVGAGI. The CDR3 is CASSYNRGEAEAFF. The DNA for the CDR3 is TGTGCCAGCAGTTACAACAGGGGGGAGGCTGAAGCTTTCTTT.

The chain links TRBV10-3 to TRBJ2-3; weak D call: TRBD2 (5 bases). V was shortened by 2 bases and J by 10 bases, with 7 bases between the two germline ends. Germline-derived CDR1 and CDR2 are ENHRY and SYGVKD. The CDR3 is 11 residues long. CDR3 nucleotides: TGTGCCATCAGTGAGGAGGACTCGCAGTATTTT. This translates into CAISEEDSQYF.

In DNA form, the CDR3 reads TGTGCCAGCAGCCAGGGACAGTACGAGCAGTACTTC. Amino acids: CASSQGQYEQYF. The chain couples TRBV5-5 to TRBJ2-7, with 7 positions matching TRBD1. V shed 4 bases, J shed 4 bases, and the junction held 2 bases outside the gene matches. The CDR3 is 12 residues long. The germline V gene has CDR1 SGHKS and CDR2 YYEKEE (reference sequence).

V is TRBV7-3 and J is TRBJ2-1; maybe TRBD2 (6 bases). This CDR3 has 15 residues. Trimming shortened V by 5 bases and J by 8 bases, and 19 bases separated the two germline ends. Germline V gene sequence: CDR1 SGHTA, CDR2 FQGTGA. CDR3 residues: CASSPTSWVRDEQFF. The CDR3 nucleotides read TGTGCCAGCAGCCCCACTAGCTGGGTTCGAGATGAGCAGTTCTTC.

CDR3 DNA: TGTGCCAGCAGCTTAGTCCTAGGCAGTAATTCACCCCTCCACTTT. This codes for CASSLVLGSNSPLHF. This chain uses TRBV7-9 with TRBJ1-6; D is unresolved. The ends were cut back, 1 base at V and 6 bases at J, with 10 bases in the middle. Germline V gene sequence: CDR1 SEHNR, CDR2 FQNEAQ (reference sequence). The CDR3 consists of 15 residues.

The chain uses TRBV18 and TRBJ2-2; D is ambiguous. V was pared by 0 bases and J by 1 base, with 6 bases between. Germline V gene data show CDR1 as KGHSH and CDR2 as LQKENI. The CDR3 loop spans 15 amino acids. The DNA of the CDR3 is TGTGCCAGCTCACCACCGAGTGGGAACACCGGGGAGCTGTTTTTT. Residues: CASSPPSGNTGELFF.

The CDR3 reads CASSYGGLAGAEQYF. The CDR3 DNA sequence: TGTGCCAGCAGTTACGGGGGACTAGCGGGAGCCGAGCAGTACTTC. J is TRBJ2-7 and V is TRBV6-5; TRBD2 matches 14 bases. Germline-derived CDR1 and CDR2 are MNHEY and SVGAGI. With 2 bases clipped from V and 6 bases from J, the junction kept 3 bases outside the gene matches. The CDR3 has 15 amino acids.

The rearrangement joins TRBV27 to TRBJ2-4, with 13 bases aligning to TRBD2. This CDR3 contains 16 residues. Germline CDR1 MNHEY, CDR2 SMNVEV (reference sequence). J lost 9 bases, V lost 6 bases, and 11 bases had no gene match. CDR3 amino acids: CASRSYLTSGRGIQYF. For the CDR3, the DNA is TGTGCCAGCAGGTCCTATCTAACTAGCGGGAGGGGCATTCAGTACTTC.

This clone was seen a single time. At the DNA level, this CDR3 is encoded by other sequences in the same sample as well. The V and J genes are TRBV13 and TRBJ2-7, with 12 bases fitting TRBD2. The trim removed 5 bases at V and 4 bases at J, leaving 3 bases unmatched. Germline CDR1 is PRHDT and CDR2 is FYEKMQ (reference sequence). CDR3 size: 14 residues. Written as DNA, the CDR3 is TGTGCCAGCAGCCCGGGACTAGCGGGTTACGAGCAGTACTTC. Its translation: CASSPGLAGYEQYF.

V and J are TRBV18 and TRBJ1-1; D is unresolved. The germline V gene encodes CDR1 KGHSH and CDR2 LQKENI. This CDR3 spans 12 amino acids. The V end lost 6 bases, the J end lost 5 bases, and 10 bases lay between the germline ends. In nucleotides, the CDR3 is TGTGCCAGCTCTCAGAGCAGGACTGAAGCTTTCTTT. Encoded protein: CASSQSRTEAFF.

This rearrangement joins TRBV13 to TRBJ2-7; TRBD2 matches 9 bases. CDR3 length: 18 residues. The J segment lost 5 bases and the V segment lost 2 bases, leaving 16 bases of the junction unmatched. Germline CDR1 is PRHDT and CDR2 is FYEKMQ (reference sequence). CDR3 coding DNA: TGTGCCAGCAGCTTACGCCAGGCCAATAGCGGGAGAGGTAACGAGCAGTACTTC. Protein: CASSLRQANSGRGNEQYF.

V gene TRBV12-5 combines with J gene TRBJ2-5, with D hard to call. The V gene's germline CDR1 is LGHNT and CDR2 FRNRAP. The CDR3 is 14 residues long. Trimming removed 1 base from V and 4 bases from J, with 10 bases in between. CDR3 residues: CASGLGAPAETQYF. As DNA, the CDR3 is TGTGCTAGTGGTTTGGGGGCTCCCGCAGAGACCCAGTACTTC.

This rearrangement joins TRBV18 to TRBJ2-6; 8 bases map to TRBD2. Looked up from germline, CDR1 is KGHSH and CDR2 is LQKENI. Trimming at V came to 4 bases and at J to 2 bases, leaving 1 base not matched to a gene. The CDR3 contains 15 residues. This CDR3 is CASSLSGTGANVLTF. The CDR3 DNA follows: TGTGCCAGCTCACTTAGCGGGACTGGGGCCAACGTCCTGACTTTC. Full variable domain (missing parts from reference TRBV18 and TRBJ2-6): NAGVMQNPRHLVRRRGQEARLRCSPMKGHSHVYWYRQLPEEGLKFMVYLQKENIIDESGMPKERFSAEFPKEGPSILRIQQVVRGDSAAYFCASSLSGTGANVLTFGAGSRLTVL.

CDR3 in DNA: TGTGCCAGCAGAAGGGTGGGAGGGAGCTGGGACGAGCAGTACTTC. Protein: CASRRVGGSWDEQYF. V is TRBV6-5 and J is TRBJ2-7; 7 positions agree with TRBD2. V gave up 6 bases and J gave up 5 bases; unmatched junction bases: 13. The CDR3 sequence is 15 residues long. Germline CDR1 and CDR2: MNHEY and SVGAGI.

The V gene is TRBV5-1, the J gene TRBJ2-1; D possibly corresponds to TRBD1 (6 bases). V gave up 7 bases and J gave up 1 base, with 9 bases separating them. This CDR3 spans 13 amino acids. In germline, CDR1 is SGHRS, CDR2 YFSETQ. The CDR3 DNA reads TGCGCCAGCTTTCAGGGGTCCTACAATGAGCAGTTCTTC. It translates to CASFQGSYNEQFF.

The genes are TRBV27 and TRBJ1-1; no definite D call. From germline, CDR1 is MNHEY and CDR2 SMNVEV (reference sequence). V dropped 7 bases and J dropped 2 bases, with 17 bases sitting between them. This CDR3 is built from 15 residues. The DNA for the CDR3 is TGTGCCAGCACCCTAAACGCCGCAGGTAACACTGAAGCTTTCTTT. As protein: CASTLNAAGNTEAFF.

V usage is TRBV7-9 and J usage is TRBJ1-5; 7 bases are shared with TRBD1. V lost 5 bases to trimming and J lost 3 bases; unmatched junction nucleotides: 4. Germline CDR1 reads SEHNR; CDR2 reads FQNEAQ (reference sequence). The CDR3 runs to 14 residues. CDR3 amino acids: CASSQGTDNQPQHF. CDR3 in DNA: TGTGCCAGCAGCCAAGGGACAGACAATCAGCCCCAGCATTTT.

The chain has TRBV5-1 and TRBJ1-2; possible D gene TRBD1, 5 bases. In germline, CDR1 is SGHRS, CDR2 YFSETQ. V lost 6 bases and J lost 14, with 26 bases in between. This CDR3 has 14 amino acids. The CDR3: CASTIATDGGVVTF. DNA of the CDR3: TGCGCCAGCACCATTGCGACAGATGGTGGCGTGGTAACCTTC.

This chain links TRBV5-1 with TRBJ1-6, with 8 bases that match TRBD1. The CDR3 is made up of 14 amino acids. Trimming removed 2 bases from V and 13 bases from J; junction bases left unmatched: 8. Germline lookup yields CDR1 SGHRS and CDR2 YFSETQ. The CDR3 protein is CASSLGQGLEPLHF. The CDR3 DNA sequence: TGCGCCAGCAGCTTAGGACAGGGTTTGGAGCCCCTCCACTTT.

This rearrangement joins TRBV9 to TRBJ2-7; the match to TRBD2 covers 7 bases. This CDR3 has 16 residues. The ends lost 0 bases at V and 2 bases at J; junction bases unmatched: 8. Germline CDR1 SGDLS, CDR2 YYNGEE. CDR3 region: CASSVGASGPPYEQYF. CDR3 nucleotide sequence: TGTGCCAGCAGCGTAGGGGCTAGCGGCCCCCCCTACGAGCAGTACTTC. Using reference TRBV9 and TRBJ2-7 for the parts outside the CDR3, the full variable domain is DSGVTQTPKHLITATGQRVTLRCSPRSGDLSVYWYQQSLDQGLQFLIQYYNGEERAKGNILERFSAQQFPDLHSELNLSSLELGDSALYFCASSVGASGPPYEQYFGPGTRLTVT.

The J gene is TRBJ2-3, the V gene TRBV9; D gene uncertain. The CDR3 spans 13 residues. The germline V gene has CDR1 SGDLS and CDR2 YYNGEE. V lost 3 bases and J 1 base, leaving 6 bases between the germline ends. The CDR3 region is CASSETGTDTQYF. The CDR3 DNA reads TGTGCCAGCAGCGAAACAGGCACAGATACGCAGTATTTT. The variable domain in full, with the rest retrieved from reference TRBV9 and TRBJ2-3, is DSGVTQTPKHLITATGQRVTLRCSPRSGDLSVYWYQQSLDQGLQFLIQYYNGEERAKGNILERFSAQQFPDLHSELNLSSLELGDSALYFCASSETGTDTQYFGPGTRLTVL.

The V and J genes are TRBV27 and TRBJ1-3, with 7 bases identical to TRBD1. The V gene's germline CDR1 is MNHEY and CDR2 SMNVEV (reference sequence). V gave up 2 bases and J gave up 4 bases; unmatched junction bases: 8. This CDR3 is built from 16 residues. The CDR3 nucleotides are TGTGCCAGCAGTTTAACTCGAACAGGGGTCGGAAACACCATATATTTT. Translation: CASSLTRTGVGNTIYF.

This clone showed up just once. The chain recombines TRBV5-1 with TRBJ2-1, with 8 positions matching TRBD1. This CDR3 has 15 amino acids. Germline V lookup: CDR1 SGHRS, CDR2 YFSETQ. V lost 0 bases, J lost 7 bases, and 6 bases stayed unmatched. CDR3 region: CASSLVGQALNEQFF. The CDR3 DNA is TGCGCCAGCAGCTTGGTGGGACAGGCCTTGAATGAGCAGTTCTTC.

The table lists this clone with a few counts. The rearrangement joins TRBV5-8 to TRBJ2-5, with D uncertain. CDR1 and CDR2 from the germline V gene are SGHTS and YDEGEE. Deletions cut 2 bases from V and 2 bases from J, with 13 bases between. This CDR3 has 15 amino acids. The CDR3 coding sequence is TGTGCCAGCAGCTTATATTTTGGGCAGCAAGAGACCCAGTACTTC. Translating it yields CASSLYFGQQETQYF.

The CDR3 protein is CASSLPGNNEQFF. CDR3 coding DNA: TGTGCCAGCAGTTTGCCAGGGAACAATGAGCAGTTCTTC. The chain carries TRBV6-5 and TRBJ2-1; D possibly corresponds to TRBD1 (5 bases). CDR3 length: 13 residues. Germline CDR1 MNHEY, CDR2 SVGAGI. Trimming took off 4 bases at V and 5 bases at J, with 9 bases between the two ends.